Below, 22 T cell receptor beta chains from the same sample are listed, as sequenced in a study of blood T cell repertoires in COVID-19. TCRdb's copy holds only in-frame clones and misses some; the assay was immunoSEQ multiplex PCR. The sample lists about 330,000 clones; approximately 84% were seen once. Specimen: PBMCs or T cells enriched from blood (not recorded which). These receptors all come from a woman in her late teens or twenties who had recovered from COVID-19.

The V gene is TRBV19, the J gene TRBJ2-1, with TRBD2 matching 10 bases. The J segment lost 6 bases and the V segment lost 5 bases, leaving 7 bases of the junction unmatched. Germline CDR1 is LNHDA and CDR2 is SQIVND (reference sequence). There are 15 residues in the CDR3. CDR3 sequence reads: CASSAIAGGINEQFF. The CDR3 DNA reads TGTGCCAGTAGTGCGATAGCGGGAGGAATCAATGAGCAGTTCTTC.

The genes are TRBV7-2 and TRBJ2-7; 7 bases agree with TRBD1. The CDR3 spans 16 residues. Germline CDR1 is SGHTA and CDR2 is FQGNSA. J was trimmed by 0 bases and V by 3 bases; bases with no gene match: 8. The CDR3 reads CASSFATGILSYEQYF. DNA for the CDR3: TGTGCCAGCAGCTTTGCGACAGGGATTCTCTCCTACGAGCAGTACTTC.

The genes are TRBV19 and TRBJ1-4; D is perhaps TRBD1 (5 bases). This CDR3 is built from 15 residues. Germline loops: CDR1 LNHDA, CDR2 SQIVND (reference sequence). V lost 7 bases to trimming and J lost 2 bases, with 14 bases between them. CDR3: CASTQRGTTNEKLFF. CDR3 coding DNA: TGTGCCAGTACCCAAAGGGGTACCACTAATGAAAAACTGTTTTTT. Full variable domain (rest looked up from reference TRBV19 and TRBJ1-4): DGGITQSPKYLFRKEGQNVTLSCEQNLNHDAMYWYRQDPGQGLRLIYYSQIVNDFQKGDIAEGYSVSREKKESFPLTVTSAQKNPTAFYLCASTQRGTTNEKLFFGSGTQLSVL.

This clone was seen only a few times. The J gene is TRBJ2-3, the V gene TRBV19; 7 bases match TRBD2. The CDR3 covers 13 residues. After removal of 8 bases from V and 2 bases from J, the junction contained 4 bases not matched to a gene. Germline CDR1 and CDR2: LNHDA and SQIVND (reference sequence). CDR3 coding DNA: TGTGCCAGTGGCGGGGGTTTCACAGATACGCAGTATTTT. As protein: CASGGGFTDTQYF. Full variable domain (remainder filled in from reference TRBV19 and TRBJ2-3): DGGITQSPKYLFRKEGQNVTLSCEQNLNHDAMYWYRQDPGQGLRLIYYSQIVNDFQKGDIAEGYSVSREKKESFPLTVTSAQKNPTAFYLCASGGGFTDTQYFGPGTRLTVL.

V is TRBV28 and J is TRBJ2-7; 7 bases agree with TRBD2. The V gene's germline CDR1 is MDHEN and CDR2 SYDVKM. The CDR3 contains 16 residues. V lost 5 bases, J lost 3 bases, and 13 bases stayed unmatched. The CDR3 region has the DNA TGTGCCAGCAGTCAGGGCGGTGTCCGGGGGGACTACGAGCAGTACTTC. This encodes CASSQGGVRGDYEQYF. The full variable domain, in which reference TRBV28 and TRBJ2-7 provide the parts outside the CDR3, is DVKVTQSSRYLVKRTGEKVFLECVQDMDHENMFWYRQDPGLGLRLIYFSYDVKMKEKGDIPEGYSVSREKKERFSLILESASTNQTSMYLCASSQGGVRGDYEQYFGPGTRLTVT.

This chain connects TRBV5-5 to TRBJ1-4; 7 positions match TRBD1. Germline CDR1 reads SGHKS; CDR2 reads YYEKEE (reference sequence). V shed 4 bases and J 4 bases; nucleotides not matched to a gene: 7. The CDR3 is 15 amino acids. The CDR3 sequence is CASSQTRQGNEKLFF. CDR3 DNA: TGTGCCAGCAGCCAAACCAGACAGGGTAATGAAAAACTGTTTTTT.

The rearrangement uses TRBV5-4 and TRBJ1-2, with D possibly TRBD1 on 5 matching bases. The CDR3 is 14 residues long. Germline V gene data show CDR1 as SGHNT and CDR2 as YYREEE (reference sequence). The V end was cut by 6 bases, the J end by 3 bases, with 15 bases between. DNA of the CDR3: TGTGCCAGCACCCTGCGGGGGGTTCACTATGGCTACACCTTC. This codes for CASTLRGVHYGYTF.

The V and J genes are TRBV3-1 (or the pseudogene TRBV3-2) and TRBJ2-7; TRBD2 aligns across 9 bases. Germline CDR1 is LGHDT and CDR2 is YNNKEL (reference sequence). The junction had 6 bases not matched to a gene; V was cut back by 0 bases and J by 0 bases. CDR3 length equals 17 residues. The CDR3 region is CASSQDRFSGSSYEQYF. The DNA for the CDR3 is TGTGCCAGCAGCCAAGATAGGTTTAGCGGGAGCTCCTACGAGCAGTACTTC.

The rearrangement links TRBV10-1 to TRBJ1-1; the match to TRBD1 covers 9 bases. CDR3 size: 14 residues. V trimming: 5 bases; J trimming: 8 bases; junction bases outside the gene matches: 9. Germline CDR1 WNHNN, CDR2 SYGVQD (reference sequence). The CDR3 DNA sequence: TGCGCCAGCAGTTGGAGGGACAGGGCAAAAGAAGCTTTCTTT. It specifies CASSWRDRAKEAFF.

The CDR3 loop reads CASSLGTSSYNEQFF. CDR3 in DNA: TGTGCCAGCAGCCTCGGGACTTCATCCTACAATGAGCAGTTCTTC. J is TRBJ2-1 and V is TRBV7-2; perhaps TRBD2 as D (6 bases). V lost 5 bases and J lost 1, with 12 bases in between. CDR1 and CDR2 from the germline V gene are SGHTA and FQGNSA. The CDR3 spans 15 residues.

The chain couples TRBV27 to TRBJ2-1; D may be TRBD2 (5 bases). This CDR3 region has 15 residues. The germline CDR1 and CDR2 sequences are MNHEY and SMNVEV (reference sequence). The V end was cut by 2 bases, the J end by 0 bases, with 8 bases between. The CDR3 loop is CASSLEGSSYNEQFF. The CDR3 DNA reads TGTGCCAGCAGTTTAGAAGGGAGCTCCTACAATGAGCAGTTCTTC.

This clone appeared a single time. The chain carries TRBV4-2 and TRBJ1-5; 10 bases match TRBD1. V was clipped by 4 bases and J by 2 bases; unmatched bases: 5. This CDR3 region has 16 residues. The germline V gene encodes CDR1 LGHNA and CDR2 YNFKEQ. In DNA, the CDR3 is TGTGCCAGCAGCCCGGGACAGGGGACGGGCAATCAGCCCCAGCATTTT. Amino acid sequence: CASSPGQGTGNQPQHF.

The chain has TRBV12-3 or TRBV12-4 and TRBJ1-4, with TRBD1 as a possible D gene (5 bases). CDR3 length: 13 amino acids. With 8 bases removed from V and 8 bases from J, the gap between germline ends came to 15 bases. Here the CDR3 reads CASGPRVREKLFF. CDR3 nucleotides: TGTGCCAGCGGGCCCAGGGTGAGGGAAAAACTGTTTTTT.

The chain is built from TRBV12-5 and TRBJ1-6, with a tentative D call TRBD1 (6 bases). This CDR3 is built from 14 residues. Germline-derived CDR1 and CDR2 are LGHNT and FRNRAP. V lost 2 bases and J lost 9, with 11 bases in between. CDR3 coding DNA: TGTGCTAGTGGTTTGTTGGGGGGGGCTTCACCCCTCCACTTT. Its translation: CASGLLGGASPLHF.

The rearrangement links TRBV5-1 to TRBJ2-1, with 9 positions matching TRBD2. With 0 bases clipped from V and 3 bases from J, the junction kept 4 bases outside the gene matches. The CDR3 length is 16 residues. Per the germline V gene, CDR1 is SGHRS and CDR2 is YFSETQ. The CDR3 nucleotides are TGCGCCAGCAGCTTGGAGACTAGCGGAGACTACAATGAGCAGTTCTTC. Its translation: CASSLETSGDYNEQFF.

The chain joins TRBV7-9 to TRBJ2-3, with TRBD2 matching 7 bases. The CDR3 sequence is 14 residues long. The V gene's germline CDR1 is SEHNR and CDR2 FQNEAQ (reference sequence). Trimming removed 10 bases from V and 2 bases from J; junction bases left unmatched: 9. The DNA of the CDR3 is TGTGCCACCACATTTGGACTAGACACAGATACGCAGTATTTT. Translation gives CATTFGLDTDTQYF. Full variable domain (rest looked up from reference TRBV7-9 and TRBJ2-3): DTGVSQNPRHKITKRGQNVTFRCDPISEHNRLYWYRQTLGQGPEFLTYFQNEAQLEKSRLLSDRFSAERPKGSFSTLEIQRTEQGDSAMYLCATTFGLDTDTQYFGPGTRLTVL.

The rearrangement uses TRBV7-9 and TRBJ1-6; TRBD1 matches at 7 bases. Trimming cost V 3 bases and J 8 bases; bases outside gene matches: 7. CDR1 and CDR2 (germline): SEHNR, FQNEAQ (reference sequence). The CDR3 is 15 residues long. The CDR3 bases are TGTGCCAGCAGCTTCTACAGGGGTGAGGATTCACCCCTCCACTTT. The encoded protein is CASSFYRGEDSPLHF. Combining the CDR3 with reference TRBV7-9 and TRBJ1-6 gives the whole variable domain DTGVSQNPRHKITKRGQNVTFRCDPISEHNRLYWYRQTLGQGPEFLTYFQNEAQLEKSRLLSDRFSAERPKGSFSTLEIQRTEQGDSAMYLCASSFYRGEDSPLHFGNGTRLTVT.

V usage is TRBV2 and J usage is TRBJ1-6, with D possibly TRBD1 on 5 matching bases. The CDR3 runs 13 residues. Trimming removed 7 bases from V and 8 bases from J, with 12 bases in between. Germline CDR1 and CDR2: SNHLY and FYNNEI. The CDR3 region is CASTPTAYSPLHF. The DNA of the CDR3 is TGTGCCAGCACTCCGACAGCTTATTCACCCCTCCACTTT.

The rearrangement uses TRBV7-9 and TRBJ1-1; 10 bases agree with TRBD1. This CDR3 region has 15 residues. Germline CDR1 and CDR2: SEHNR and FQNEAQ (reference sequence). V gave up 6 bases and J gave up 0 bases; unmatched junction bases: 4. For the CDR3, the DNA is TGTGCCAGCAGATTGGGACAGGGGTTGAACACTGAAGCTTTCTTT. As protein: CASRLGQGLNTEAFF.

The genes are TRBV28 and TRBJ1-2; D may be TRBD1 (5 bases). Germline V lookup: CDR1 MDHEN, CDR2 SYDVKM. The V and J ends lost 6 bases and 2 bases respectively, with 13 bases between them. The CDR3 totals 14 residues. CDR3 nucleotides: TGTGCCAGCAGGCCGTTCAGGGAAAACTATGGCTACACCTTC. It translates to CASRPFRENYGYTF.

The chain employs TRBV11-3 and TRBJ2-3; 8 bases line up with TRBD2. J was trimmed by 7 bases and V by 5 bases; bases with no gene match: 8. CDR3 size: 14 residues. Germline CDR1 is SGHNT and CDR2 is YENEEA. CDR3 protein: CASSLGREGYTQYF. The DNA for the CDR3 is TGTGCCAGCAGCCTTGGACGGGAGGGTTATACGCAGTATTTT.

The genes are TRBV7-9 and TRBJ2-5; TRBD1 matches at 9 bases. Germline CDR1 SEHNR, CDR2 FQNEAQ (reference sequence). V gave up 2 bases and J gave up 5 bases; unmatched junction bases: 9. The CDR3 length is 16 residues. DNA for the CDR3: TGTGCCAGCAGCTTATTAACAGGGGGCTCGGAGGAGACCCAGTACTTC. Encoded protein: CASSLLTGGSEETQYF.